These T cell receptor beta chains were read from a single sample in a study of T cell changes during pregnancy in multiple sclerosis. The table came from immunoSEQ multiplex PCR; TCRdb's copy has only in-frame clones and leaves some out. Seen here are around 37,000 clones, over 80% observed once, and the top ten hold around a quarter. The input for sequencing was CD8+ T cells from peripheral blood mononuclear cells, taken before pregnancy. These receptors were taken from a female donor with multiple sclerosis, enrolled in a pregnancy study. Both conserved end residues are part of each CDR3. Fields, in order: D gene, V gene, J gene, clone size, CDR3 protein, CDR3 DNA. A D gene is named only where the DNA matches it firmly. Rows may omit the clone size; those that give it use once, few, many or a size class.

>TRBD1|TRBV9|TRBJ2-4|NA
CASSGYRGGKNIQYF
TGTGCCAGCAGCGGGTACAGGGGTGGCAAAAACATTCAGTACTTC
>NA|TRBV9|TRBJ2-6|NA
CASSVARSGANVLTF
TGTGCCAGCAGCGTAGCGAGATCTGGGGCCAACGTCCTGACTTTC
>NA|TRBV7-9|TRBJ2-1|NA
CASSYSGLKDEQFF
TGTGCCAGCAGCTATAGCGGTTTGAAGGATGAGCAGTTCTTC
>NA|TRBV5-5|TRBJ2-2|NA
CASSLAGDPGELFF
TGTGCCAGCAGCTTGGCCGGGGATCCCGGGGAGCTGTTTTTT
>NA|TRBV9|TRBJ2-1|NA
CASSVDGGSSYNEQFF
TGTGCCAGCAGCGTAGACGGGGGTAGCTCCTACAATGAGCAGTTCTTC
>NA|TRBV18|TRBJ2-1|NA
CASSPLNEQFF
TGTGCCAGCTCACCTCTCAATGAGCAGTTCTTC
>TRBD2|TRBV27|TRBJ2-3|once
CASSPGTSGTTDTQYF
TGTGCCAGCAGTCCTGGGACTAGCGGGACCACAGATACGCAGTATTTT
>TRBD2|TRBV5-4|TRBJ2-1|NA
CASSYPTSGRHSYNEQFF
TGTGCCAGCAGCTATCCGACTAGCGGGAGGCACTCCTACAATGAGCAGTTCTTC
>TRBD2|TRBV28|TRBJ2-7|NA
CATKLAGGLFSYEQYF
TGTGCCACCAAACTAGCGGGAGGCCTCTTTTCCTACGAGCAGTACTTC
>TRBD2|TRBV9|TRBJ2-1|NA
CASSVVGAGGSVNEQFF
TGTGCCAGCAGCGTAGTGGGGGCGGGAGGCTCAGTCAATGAGCAGTTCTTC
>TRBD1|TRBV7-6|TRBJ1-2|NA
CASSPRTGSLNYGYTF
TGTGCCAGCAGCCCCAGGACAGGTTCTCTTAACTATGGCTACACCTTC
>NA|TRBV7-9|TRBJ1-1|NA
CASSRRNTEAFF
TGTGCCAGCAGCCGGAGGAACACTGAAGCTTTCTTT
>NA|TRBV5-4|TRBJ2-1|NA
CASTLYNEQFF
TGTGCCAGCACCCTCTACAATGAGCAGTTCTTC
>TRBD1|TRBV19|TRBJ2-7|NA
CASRSGTGDSYEQYF
TGTGCCAGTAGGTCCGGGACAGGTGATTCCTACGAGCAGTACTTC
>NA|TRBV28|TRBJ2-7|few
CASSPAREQYF
TGTGCCAGCAGTCCCGCCCGGGAGCAGTACTTC
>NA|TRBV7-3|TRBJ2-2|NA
CASSSSGELFF
TGTGCCAGCAGTTCCTCCGGGGAGCTGTTTTTT
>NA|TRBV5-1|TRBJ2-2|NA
CASSPRGNTGELFF
TGCGCCAGCAGCCCGAGAGGGAACACCGGGGAGCTGTTTTTT
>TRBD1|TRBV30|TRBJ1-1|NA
CAWSPVQGSEAFF
TGTGCCTGGAGCCCCGTACAGGGGTCTGAAGCTTTCTTT
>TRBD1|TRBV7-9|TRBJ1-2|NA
CASSLASGTGHGYTF
TGTGCCAGCAGCTTAGCGTCCGGGACAGGGCATGGCTACACCTTC
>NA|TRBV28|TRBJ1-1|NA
CASSLCGEVSTEAFF
TGTGCCAGCAGTTTATGCGGGGAGGTTTCCACTGAAGCTTTCTTT
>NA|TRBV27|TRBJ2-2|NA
CASSSQTGELFF
TGTGCCAGCAGTTCCCAAACCGGGGAGCTGTTTTTT
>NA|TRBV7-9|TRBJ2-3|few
CASSLGPTSRTDTQYF
TGTGCCAGCAGCCTGGGGCCTACTAGCCGCACAGATACGCAGTATTTT
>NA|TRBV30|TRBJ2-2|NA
CAWSTVGSGELFF
TGTGCCTGGAGTACAGTGGGCTCCGGGGAGCTGTTTTTT
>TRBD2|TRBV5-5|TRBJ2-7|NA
CASSLELAGGNYEQYF
TGTGCCAGCAGCTTGGAACTAGCGGGAGGAAACTACGAGCAGTACTTC
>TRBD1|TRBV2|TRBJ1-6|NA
CASTYRGPNSPLHF
TGTGCCAGCACTTACAGGGGACCCAATTCACCCCTCCACTTT
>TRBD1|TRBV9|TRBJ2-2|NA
CASTKGAGPDGTGELFF
TGTGCCAGCACCAAGGGGGCAGGGCCCGATGGGACCGGGGAGCTGTTTTTT
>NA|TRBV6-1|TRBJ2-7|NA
CASIQTTYEQYF
TGTGCCAGCATACAGACGACCTACGAGCAGTACTTC
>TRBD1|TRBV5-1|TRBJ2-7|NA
CASSFTDRGHDEQYF
TGCGCCAGCAGCTTTACGGACAGGGGGCATGACGAGCAGTACTTC
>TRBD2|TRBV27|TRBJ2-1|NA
CASSPTGTRAYNEQFF
TGTGCCAGCAGTCCAACCGGGACTAGGGCCTACAATGAGCAGTTCTTC
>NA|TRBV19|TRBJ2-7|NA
CASSAAGYSGYEQYF
TGTGCCAGTAGTGCCGCGGGGTATAGCGGCTACGAGCAGTACTTC
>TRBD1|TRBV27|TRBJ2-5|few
CASSRGQSQETQYF
TGTGCCAGCAGTCGGGGACAGTCCCAAGAGACCCAGTACTTC
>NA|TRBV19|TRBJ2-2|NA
CASSTNRDESGELFF
TGTGCCAGTAGTACCAACAGGGATGAGTCCGGGGAGCTGTTTTTT
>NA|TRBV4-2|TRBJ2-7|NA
CASSPPPWGVRSPSEQYF
TGTGCCAGCAGCCCCCCCCCATGGGGCGTCAGAAGTCCGTCCGAGCAGTACTTC